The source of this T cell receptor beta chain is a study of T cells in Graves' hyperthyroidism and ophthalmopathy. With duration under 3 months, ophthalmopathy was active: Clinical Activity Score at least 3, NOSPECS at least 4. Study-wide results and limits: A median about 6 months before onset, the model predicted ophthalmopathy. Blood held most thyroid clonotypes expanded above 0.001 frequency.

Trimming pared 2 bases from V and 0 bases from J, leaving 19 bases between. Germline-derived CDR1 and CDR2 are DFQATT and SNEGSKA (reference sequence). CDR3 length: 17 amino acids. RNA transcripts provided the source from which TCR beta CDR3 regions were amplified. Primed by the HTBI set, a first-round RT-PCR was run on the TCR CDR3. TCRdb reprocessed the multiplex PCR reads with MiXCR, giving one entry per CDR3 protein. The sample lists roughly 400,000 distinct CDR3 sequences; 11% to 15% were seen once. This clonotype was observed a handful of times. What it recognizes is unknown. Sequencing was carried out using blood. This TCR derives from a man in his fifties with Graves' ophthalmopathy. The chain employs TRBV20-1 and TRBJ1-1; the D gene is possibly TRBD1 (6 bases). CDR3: CSARRLLGGTLNTEAFF. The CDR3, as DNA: TGCAGTGCTAGAAGGCTCCTGGGGGGGACATTGAACACTGAAGCTTTCTTT.